The rows below give T cell receptor beta chains drawn from one sample of a study of regulatory T cells in long-lasting Graves disease. TCRdb passed the multiplex PCR reads through MiXCR, listing each CDR3 protein once. The table lists about 460,000 distinct CDR3 sequences, 22% of them singletons, with about an eighth in the top ten. The sample in question was peripheral blood mononuclear cells (PBMCs), obtained when the disease was refractory, from a patient treated with antithyroid drugs. All receptors derive from a female donor with Graves disease. The CDR3 runs from the conserved cysteine through the conserved F or W. A D gene is named only where the DNA matches it firmly. A row's size may be missing; if present it is once, few, many or a size class.

>TRBV18|-|TRBD1|TRBJ1-1
CASSPGTAVKAFF
TGTGCCAGCTCACCTGGGACAGCAGTGAAGGCTTTCTTT
>TRBV6-1|few|TRBD1|TRBJ1-1
CASSTAKGGPDTEAFF
TGTGCCAGCAGCACAGCAAAAGGGGGCCCAGACACTGAAGCTTTCTTT
>TRBV30|-|-|TRBJ2-7
CAWSVHGSSYEQYF
TGTGCCTGGAGTGTACACGGGAGTTCCTACGAGCAGTACTTC
>TRBV12-3/TRBV12-4|many|-|TRBJ2-5
CASMTEPQETQYF
TGTGCCAGCATGACGGAACCCCAAGAGACCCAGTACTTC
>TRBV6-5|-|-|TRBJ1-4
CASSYSVVREKLFF
TGTGCCAGCAGTTATAGCGTAGTACGGGAAAAACTGTTTTTT
>TRBV20-1|-|-|TRBJ2-1
CSARDENGFSYNEQFF
TGCAGTGCTAGAGATGAGAACGGGTTCTCCTACAATGAGCAGTTCTTC
>TRBV24-1|few|TRBD2|TRBJ2-2
CATSDLSGGQTNTGELFF
TGTGCCACCAGTGATCTTAGCGGGGGGCAAACGAACACCGGGGAGCTGTTTTTT
>TRBV11-3|few|TRBD1|TRBJ1-1
CASRETGSTEAFF
TGTGCCAGCAGGGAGACAGGGAGCACTGAAGCTTTCTTT
>TRBV2|many|TRBD1|TRBJ1-2
CASRAPQGGLIGYTF
TGTGCCAGCAGAGCCCCCCAGGGGGGGCTCATTGGCTACACCTTC
>TRBV6-1|many|-|TRBJ1-1
CASNPGNSYTEAFF
TGTGCCAGCAACCCCGGGAACTCCTACACTGAAGCTTTCTTT
>TRBV5-1|-|-|TRBJ2-2
CASSFTGQYTGELFF
TGCGCCAGCAGCTTTACCGGACAGTACACCGGGGAGCTGTTTTTT
>TRBV5-1|once|-|TRBJ1-1
CASSRQRGSTEAFF
TGCGCCAGCTCCCGACAGAGGGGAAGCACTGAAGCTTTCTTT
>TRBV24-1|-|-|TRBJ2-2
CATRNSQSTGELFF
TGTGCCACCAGAAACAGCCAGAGCACCGGGGAGCTGTTTTTT
>TRBV12-3/TRBV12-4|few|-|TRBJ2-5
CASSLGAAGRLETQYF
TGTGCCAGCAGTTTAGGGGCGGCGGGGAGGTTAGAGACCCAGTACTTC
>TRBV2|many|-|TRBJ1-6
CASGKIGGSSSPLHF
TGTGCCAGCGGAAAGATAGGGGGATCGAGTTCACCCCTCCACTTT
>TRBV20-1|many|-|TRBJ2-5
CSARGGSETQYF
TGCAGTGCTAGAGGGGGGTCAGAGACCCAGTACTTC
>TRBV28|many|TRBD1|TRBJ2-5
CATRGYDIIETQYF
TGTGCCACCAGGGGGTATGATATTATAGAGACCCAGTACTTC
>TRBV7-9|-|-|TRBJ1-1
CASSPGDVDTEAFF
TGTGCCAGCAGCCCAGGGGATGTGGACACTGAAGCTTTCTTT
>TRBV5-6|once|TRBD1|TRBJ1-1
CASSDRVSEAFF
TGTGCCAGCAGCGACAGGGTTTCCGAAGCTTTCTTT
>TRBV6-1|few|TRBD1|TRBJ2-5
CASSPGTVSETQYF
TGTGCCAGCAGTCCCGGGACAGTCAGCGAGACCCAGTACTTC
>TRBV11-3|-|TRBD2|TRBJ2-7
CASSSREAYEQYF
TGTGCCAGCAGCTCTCGGGAGGCCTACGAGCAGTACTTC
>TRBV20-1|few|-|TRBJ2-3
CSASLGDTQYF
TGCAGTGCTAGCTTAGGCGATACGCAGTATTTT
>TRBV5-4|few|-|TRBJ1-4
CASSSRQQPDEKLFF
TGTGCCAGCAGCTCAAGACAGCAACCAGATGAAAAACTGTTTTTT
>TRBV28|-|TRBD1|TRBJ1-2
CAASGTGYYGYTF
TGTGCCGCCTCCGGGACAGGGTACTATGGCTACACCTTC
>TRBV29-1|-|-|TRBJ2-7
CSVEAHLTLLVYEQYF
TGCAGCGTCGAGGCACATCTAACGTTATTGGTGTACGAGCAGTACTTC
>TRBV30|many|-|TRBJ2-5
CACQYQETQYF
TGTGCCTGCCAGTACCAAGAGACCCAGTACTTC
>TRBV6-1|-|-|TRBJ2-2
CASTAQDNTGELFF
TGTGCCAGCACTGCCCAGGATAACACCGGGGAGCTGTTTTTT
>TRBV20-1|-|-|TRBJ2-5
CSAIGRETQYF
TGCAGTGCTATCGGAAGAGAGACCCAGTACTTC
>TRBV7-2|-|-|TRBJ2-6
CASSWRRGGLNSGANVLTF
TGTGCCAGCAGCTGGAGGCGGGGAGGCTTGAACTCTGGGGCCAACGTCCTGACTTTC
>TRBV24-1|many|TRBD1|TRBJ2-5
CATGNPGQDQETQYF
TGTGCCACCGGAAATCCGGGACAGGACCAAGAGACCCAGTACTTC
>TRBV19|many|TRBD1|TRBJ1-5
CASSIMGQEYQPQHF
TGTGCCAGTAGTATTATGGGACAGGAGTATCAGCCCCAGCATTTT
>TRBV7-9|few|TRBD1|TRBJ2-5
CASSLRGPFRDRGRETQYF
TGTGCCAGCAGCTTAAGGGGTCCATTCAGGGACAGGGGGAGAGAGACCCAGTACTTC
>TRBV6-2/TRBV6-3|many|-|TRBJ2-5
CASWGKETQYF
TGTGCCAGCTGGGGGAAAGAGACCCAGTACTTC
>TRBV20-1|many|-|TRBJ1-4
CSARKDNLLFF
TGCAGTGCTAGGAAGGACAACCTCCTGTTTTTT